This TCR beta chain stems from a study of blood T cells in healthy people across ages. This clonotype appeared a few times. The CDR3 totals 15 residues. J was trimmed by 2 bases and V by 1 base; bases with no gene match: 4. Germline loops: CDR1 SQVTM, CDR2 ANQGSEA. The use of a sample-barcoded 5' primer and a J-beta primer mix characterized a second PCR of roughly 7 to 11 cycles. Each single sample gave us at least 3 million CDR3-containing paired-end reads. One entry per CDR3 protein, called by TCRdb with MiXCR from the 5' RACE reads. The sample consists of more than 500,000 distinct CDR3 sequences, 27% of them appearing once. Extractions gave at least 6 micrograms of total RNA per sample. The same sample was also studied in work on T cells of mothers and their children. As that report states: The donors comprised about six children and their three healthy Caucasian mothers. Biologically related mothers and children overlapped slightly more than unrelated pairs, a non-significant difference.

The chain joins TRBV29-1 to TRBJ2-2, with 7 bases lining up with TRBD2. The source of this sequence is a boy aged 2-9 years in good health. The source material was blood. CDR3 in amino acids: CSVEGGRANTGELFF. CDR3 nucleotide sequence: TGCAGCGTTGAAGGGGGGAGGGCCAACACCGGGGAGCTGTTTTTT.